This TCR beta chain stems from a study of STAT5B mutations in CD4+ large granular lymphocyte leukemia. Notes on the study in general: 8/27 top patient clones versus 2/35 control clones were TRBV06-family.

Remarks on this clone: Its antigen is as yet unknown.

Using immunoSEQ multiplex PCR, the repertoire was profiled, and TCRdb retains in-frame clones only, with some absent. This table holds some 29,000 clones, around 78% found once. Trimming cost V 1 base and J 6 bases; bases outside gene matches: 3. The length of the CDR3 is 15 residues. The germline V gene has CDR1 SGHTA and CDR2 FQGNSA. The chain employs TRBV7-2 and TRBJ1-6, with 7 positions matching TRBD1. The origin of this receptor is a human donor in good health. Sample: CD4+ T cells from blood buffy coats. The CDR3 loop reads CASSLGAGGNSPLHF. The CDR3 bases are TGTGCCAGCAGCTTAGGGGCAGGGGGTAATTCACCCCTCCACTTT.